These T cell receptor beta chains were read from a single sample in a study of blood T cell repertoires in COVID-19. Repertoires were generated with immunoSEQ multiplex PCR, while TCRdb's copy carries only in-frame clones and drops some. The sample carries approximately 320,000 clones, about 90% recorded once. Sequencing used peripheral blood. These TCRs come from a woman between 25 and 40 years old with COVID-19, enrolled during active disease. The CDR3 runs from the conserved cysteine through the conserved F or W. A D gene is named only where the DNA matches it firmly. The size entry is marked missing in some rows and otherwise reads once, few, many or a size class.

CDR3 DNA: TGTGCCAGCAACTCGGGACAGCCGTATGGCTACACCTTC; CDR3 protein: CASNSGQPYGYTF; J gene: TRBJ1-2; V gene: TRBV6-5; clone size: once; D gene: TRBD1
CDR3 DNA: TGCGCCAGCAGCCGGATAACAGTAACCTACGAGCAGTACTTC; CDR3 protein: CASSRITVTYEQYF; J gene: TRBJ2-7; V gene: TRBV6-5; clone size: -; D gene: -
CDR3 DNA: TGCGCCAGCAGCCTCGACAGGCCCTCGAATGAGCAGTTCTTC; CDR3 protein: CASSLDRPSNEQFF; J gene: TRBJ2-1; V gene: TRBV5-1; clone size: -; D gene: -
CDR3 DNA: TGTGCCACCAGCAGAGGCAGGGAACGTAGGAATCAGCCCCAGCATTTT; CDR3 protein: CATSRGRERRNQPQHF; J gene: TRBJ1-5; V gene: TRBV15; clone size: -; D gene: -
CDR3 DNA: TGTGCCAGCAGTCCGGGACTGCTATACGAGCAGTACTTC; CDR3 protein: CASSPGLLYEQYF; J gene: TRBJ2-7; V gene: TRBV27; clone size: -; D gene: -
CDR3 DNA: TGTGCCAGCAGTTTGGCGGGGATACCGACCTACGAGCAGTACTTC; CDR3 protein: CASSLAGIPTYEQYF; J gene: TRBJ2-7; V gene: TRBV27; clone size: -; D gene: -
CDR3 DNA: TGTGCAAGCAACAGGGCCAACACCGGGGAGCTGTTTTTT; CDR3 protein: CASNRANTGELFF; J gene: TRBJ2-2; V gene: TRBV2; clone size: -; D gene: -
CDR3 DNA: TGTGCCAGCAGCCTCCAGGGCGCTCAGCCCCAGCATTTT; CDR3 protein: CASSLQGAQPQHF; J gene: TRBJ1-5; V gene: TRBV4-2; clone size: -; D gene: -
CDR3 DNA: TGTGCCAGCAGTGAGGATTTTGCTAGCGGGGGGACGCGCCCCACAGATACGCAGTATTTT; CDR3 protein: CASSEDFASGGTRPTDTQYF; J gene: TRBJ2-3; V gene: TRBV6-1; clone size: few; D gene: TRBD2
CDR3 DNA: TGTGCCAGCAGTTACGCACAGGAAAAACTGTTTTTT; CDR3 protein: CASSYAQEKLFF; J gene: TRBJ1-4; V gene: TRBV6-6; clone size: -; D gene: -
CDR3 DNA: TGTGCCACCACAAACCGGACTAGCGGGTCCGCCGGGGAGCTGTTTTTT; CDR3 protein: CATTNRTSGSAGELFF; J gene: TRBJ2-2; V gene: TRBV19; clone size: -; D gene: TRBD2
CDR3 DNA: TGTGCCAGCAGTGAGGGGACAGGGCCTGAAAAACTGTTTTTT; CDR3 protein: CASSEGTGPEKLFF; J gene: TRBJ1-4; V gene: TRBV2; clone size: -; D gene: TRBD1
CDR3 DNA: TGTGCCACCAGCAAGCGGGCTAGCTCCTACGAGCAGTACTTC; CDR3 protein: CATSKRASSYEQYF; J gene: TRBJ2-7; V gene: TRBV15; clone size: -; D gene: -
CDR3 DNA: TGTGCCAGCAGCTTATACGGACTAGCGGGGACAGAGACCCAGTACTTC; CDR3 protein: CASSLYGLAGTETQYF; J gene: TRBJ2-5; V gene: TRBV7-9; clone size: -; D gene: TRBD2
CDR3 DNA: TGTGCCAGCACGGGACAGGGGGCGCACACTGAAGCTTTCTTT; CDR3 protein: CASTGQGAHTEAFF; J gene: TRBJ1-1; V gene: TRBV7-9; clone size: few; D gene: TRBD1
CDR3 DNA: TGTGCCAGCAGCTTTCAAGGGGATCAGTACTTC; CDR3 protein: CASSFQGDQYF; J gene: TRBJ2-5; V gene: TRBV5-4; clone size: once; D gene: -
CDR3 DNA: TGCGCCAGCAGCTTGTCACCCAGGACAGGGACGAGCTACACCTTC; CDR3 protein: CASSLSPRTGTSYTF; J gene: TRBJ1-2; V gene: TRBV5-1; clone size: few; D gene: TRBD1
CDR3 DNA: TGTGCCAGCAGCCTAGGACAGTCCTCAAAACTATTT; CDR3 protein: CASSLGQSSKLF; J gene: TRBJ1-1; V gene: TRBV7-9; clone size: -; D gene: -
CDR3 DNA: TGTGCCAGCTCACCCGGGCCCGCGGGGTCCTATGGCTACACCTTC; CDR3 protein: CASSPGPAGSYGYTF; J gene: TRBJ1-2; V gene: TRBV18; clone size: few; D gene: -
CDR3 DNA: TGTGCCAGTAGCGACAGGGGAGCCTATGACACAGATACGCAGTATTTT; CDR3 protein: CASSDRGAYDTDTQYF; J gene: TRBJ2-3; V gene: TRBV19; clone size: -; D gene: TRBD1
CDR3 DNA: TGTGCCAGCAGCTTGGGGTCCCGAGACTCCCTCCACTTT; CDR3 protein: CASSLGSRDSLHF; J gene: TRBJ1-6; V gene: TRBV5-5; clone size: once; D gene: -
CDR3 DNA: TGTGCCAGCAGCCACAACCGTTGGGACAGGGGGCGCTTGTTGTTTTTT; CDR3 protein: CASSHNRWDRGRLLFF; J gene: TRBJ1-4; V gene: TRBV7-8; clone size: -; D gene: TRBD1
CDR3 DNA: TGTGCCAGCAGCTTAACCGGGACAGGGAGGTTAGAGACCCAGTACTTC; CDR3 protein: CASSLTGTGRLETQYF; J gene: TRBJ2-5; V gene: TRBV5-5; clone size: -; D gene: TRBD1
CDR3 DNA: TGCGCCAGCCACTCCCTCCACTTT; CDR3 protein: CASHSLHF; J gene: TRBJ1-6; V gene: TRBV10-2; clone size: -; D gene: -
CDR3 DNA: TGTGCCAGCAGCTTAAGACGGGGGGCCGCTGGGGAGCTGTTTTTT; CDR3 protein: CASSLRRGAAGELFF; J gene: TRBJ2-2; V gene: TRBV5-5; clone size: few; D gene: -
CDR3 DNA: TGTGCCAGCAGCTTACCGCCTAGCGGGGGGGCCGTTACAGATACGCAGTATTTT; CDR3 protein: CASSLPPSGGAVTDTQYF; J gene: TRBJ2-3; V gene: TRBV7-9; clone size: -; D gene: TRBD2
CDR3 DNA: TGTGCCAGTAGTTTAGACTCTGGTCGGTTCGACGTCCTGACTTTC; CDR3 protein: CASSLDSGRFDVLTF; J gene: TRBJ2-6; V gene: TRBV19; clone size: -; D gene: -
CDR3 DNA: TGTGCCAGCTCAGTCGGGGTGGCCTACGAGCAGTACTTC; CDR3 protein: CASSVGVAYEQYF; J gene: TRBJ2-7; V gene: TRBV18; clone size: -; D gene: -
CDR3 DNA: TGCGCCACTTCGTCGGGCAGGGAATCGACTGAAGCTTTCTTT; CDR3 protein: CATSSGRESTEAFF; J gene: TRBJ1-1; V gene: TRBV4-1; clone size: once; D gene: -
CDR3 DNA: TGTGCCAGCAGCTTGGGTGCAGGGTTCGAGACCCAGTACTTC; CDR3 protein: CASSLGAGFETQYF; J gene: TRBJ2-5; V gene: TRBV5-6; clone size: -; D gene: -
CDR3 DNA: TGTGCCAGCGGCCCTACAGGGGGTGCTCAGCCCCAGCATTTT; CDR3 protein: CASGPTGGAQPQHF; J gene: TRBJ1-5; V gene: TRBV11-3; clone size: -; D gene: TRBD1
CDR3 DNA: TGTGCCAGCAGACCACAGGGGTTCAGTGGCTACACCTTC; CDR3 protein: CASRPQGFSGYTF; J gene: TRBJ1-2; V gene: TRBV28; clone size: -; D gene: TRBD1
CDR3 DNA: TGCGCCAGCACCATGGGGTGGACAGTCATGAACACTGAAGCTTTCTTT; CDR3 protein: CASTMGWTVMNTEAFF; J gene: TRBJ1-1; V gene: TRBV5-1; clone size: -; D gene: -
CDR3 DNA: TGTGCCAGCAGCTTAGAGACAGGGAGTCTGTTCAACAATCAGCCCCAGCATTTT; CDR3 protein: CASSLETGSLFNNQPQHF; J gene: TRBJ1-5; V gene: TRBV7-2; clone size: -; D gene: TRBD1
CDR3 DNA: TGTGCCAGCAGCCGAACACAGGGGAGCGGGGAGCTGTTTTTT; CDR3 protein: CASSRTQGSGELFF; J gene: TRBJ2-2; V gene: TRBV14; clone size: -; D gene: TRBD1
CDR3 DNA: TGCGCCAGCACCTTGCGGGGGGCAGGGGAGACCCAGTACTTC; CDR3 protein: CASTLRGAGETQYF; J gene: TRBJ2-5; V gene: TRBV5-1; clone size: -; D gene: TRBD2
CDR3 DNA: TGCGCCAGCAGCTTGTACGGGGACGAGCAGTACTTC; CDR3 protein: CASSLYGDEQYF; J gene: TRBJ2-7; V gene: TRBV5-1; clone size: -; D gene: -
CDR3 DNA: TGTGCCAGCAGCGTCAGTACAGGGGGCAGCTATGGCTACACCTTC; CDR3 protein: CASSVSTGGSYGYTF; J gene: TRBJ1-2; V gene: TRBV9; clone size: -; D gene: TRBD1
CDR3 DNA: TGCAGCGTTAGGACGGGGGTATTGAACACTGAAGCTTTCTTT; CDR3 protein: CSVRTGVLNTEAFF; J gene: TRBJ1-1; V gene: TRBV29-1; clone size: once; D gene: -
CDR3 DNA: TGTGCCACCAGCAGGGAGTCCCAGGGTGGCTACGAGCAGTACTTC; CDR3 protein: CATSRESQGGYEQYF; J gene: TRBJ2-7; V gene: TRBV15; clone size: -; D gene: -
CDR3 DNA: TGTGCCACCGGGGACAGGGTATACAATGAGCAGTTCTTC; CDR3 protein: CATGDRVYNEQFF; J gene: TRBJ2-1; V gene: TRBV27; clone size: -; D gene: TRBD1
CDR3 DNA: TGTGCCAGCAAAAATGAGTGGAACTATGGCTACACCTTC; CDR3 protein: CASKNEWNYGYTF; J gene: TRBJ1-2; V gene: TRBV6-5; clone size: -; D gene: -
CDR3 DNA: TGTGCCAGCAGCCAAGATCACGTAGCGGGGGGGCTAGCTGAGCAGTTCTTC; CDR3 protein: CASSQDHVAGGLAEQFF; J gene: TRBJ2-1; V gene: TRBV3-1/TRBV3-2; clone size: -; D gene: TRBD2
CDR3 DNA: TGTGCCAGCAGCTCTGCGGGGGGGCAGTGGGATCATGAGCAGTTCTTC; CDR3 protein: CASSSAGGQWDHEQFF; J gene: TRBJ2-1; V gene: TRBV7-9; clone size: -; D gene: TRBD2